This TCR beta chain was identified in a study of OX40 agonist ivuxolimab in advanced cancers. Study-level points and caveats: There was clonal expansion of CD4+ and CD8+ blood T cells by week 6 at 0.1 to 3.0 mg/kg. Averaged across samples, CD8+ T cells carried more expanded clones than CD4+ did.

The CDR3 consists of 14 residues. CDR1 MNHEY and CDR2 SVGAGI come from the germline V gene. Trimming shortened V by 5 bases and J by 3 bases, and 13 bases separated the two germline ends. Comments on this clone: Its specificity is unknown.

Some clones are missing from TCRdb's copy, which holds only in-frame ones; the method was immunoSEQ multiplex PCR. The table has 65,000 to 95,000 clones, around 87% seen once. Here the sequenced sample was CD4+ or CD8+ T cells sorted from blood, taken in a trial of the OX40 agonist ivuxolimab. The sequence derives from an adult with an advanced solid tumor such as melanoma, head and neck, liver or kidney cancer. This rearrangement joins TRBV6-5 to TRBJ1-1; D remains ambiguous. The chain's CDR3 is CASSKSRGDTEAFF. The DNA for the CDR3 is TGTGCCAGCAGTAAGTCAAGAGGCGACACTGAAGCTTTCTTT.